A selection of T cell receptor beta chains follows, all from one sample in a study of T cell repertoires in cytomegalovirus infection. These receptors have no identified antigens. In TCRdb, the reads were re-called with MiXCR into one record per CDR3 protein. The sample has 62,000 or so distinct CDR3 sequences, over 20% seen once. The specimen comprised CD8+ T cells from cultured PBMCs, sampled from culture after CMV antigen stimulation. These receptor sequences come from a human donor in good health (CMV status not recorded). Some clones in this sample may be carry-over from other donors' samples. Each CDR3 is given with its conserved first and last residue. Expanded clones get a size class; other rows say once, few or many, or leave the size out.

j_gene | abundance | v_gene | CDR3aa
TRBJ1-4 | many | TRBV7-9 | CASQPRGALDEKLFF
TRBJ1-1 | few | TRBV7-8 | CASSLATSGQGATEAFF
TRBJ2-3 | . | TRBV19 | CASSIGGGADTQYF
TRBJ2-1 | few | TRBV7-3 | CASSYNLAGGGNEQFF
TRBJ1-5 | . | TRBV7-9 | CASRAGTGGHQPQHF
TRBJ1-2 | many | TRBV10-3 | CAISDSGTVSNYGYTF
TRBJ1-1 | . | TRBV19 | CASREYTEAFF
TRBJ2-3 | . | TRBV6-6 | CASSQELIRDTQYF
TRBJ1-2 | . | TRBV6-2/TRBV6-3 | CASSQMGLRYGYTF
TRBJ2-7 | few | TRBV19 | CASSMGTGESLGYEQYF
TRBJ2-1 | . | TRBV7-2 | CASSLELNEEQFF
TRBJ2-3 | . | TRBV7-6 | CASSLARVQTSGLLITDTQYF
TRBJ1-5 | few | TRBV12-3/TRBV12-4 | CASSRMDSNQPQHF
TRBJ1-6 | . | TRBV4-1 | CASSQSQGLESSPLHF
TRBJ2-7 | . | TRBV4-2 | CASSQERGDSYEQYF
TRBJ2-3 | . | TRBV12-3/TRBV12-4 | CASSIGTVDTQYF
TRBJ1-5 | few | TRBV7-8 | CASSLARSAGGNQPQHF
TRBJ2-7 | few | TRBV19 | CASSIEPWGNYEQYF
TRBJ2-7 | few | TRBV4-1 | CASSQDPVGGDEQYF
TRBJ2-7 | many | TRBV4-1 | CASSQESGAAGLSYEQYF
TRBJ1-1 | . | TRBV7-6 | CASSLQDNTEAFF
TRBJ2-3 | . | TRBV4-1 | CASSQEWGGGTDTQYF
TRBJ2-1 | few | TRBV2 | CAILKGGPSYNEQFF
TRBJ2-1 | few | TRBV6-5 | CASSFFGGPNEQFF
TRBJ2-2 | . | TRBV9 | CASSVAGTGELFF
TRBJ1-3 | . | TRBV7-9 | CASSLASQGQGNTIYF
TRBJ1-2 | . | TRBV7-2 | CASSPRPTVNYGYTF
TRBJ2-1 | few | TRBV19 | CASSIGDIGQGAYNEQFF
TRBJ1-1 | . | TRBV15 | CTTTYDRATEAFF
TRBJ1-3 | . | TRBV4-1 | CASSQSRDGGNTIYF
TRBJ2-1 | . | TRBV7-2 | CASSFRDSYYNEQFF
TRBJ2-7 | . | TRBV7-2 | CASSLGGATYEQYF
TRBJ1-5 | few | TRBV28 | CASSENYSNQPQHF
TRBJ2-1 | . | TRBV7-2 | CASSLDDRPSNEQFF
TRBJ1-1 | . | TRBV7-8 | CASSSLVIYGGTEAFF
TRBJ2-3 | . | TRBV7-6 | CASSSGVRATTDTQYF
TRBJ1-1 | . | TRBV6-5 | CASSYSANTEAFF
TRBJ1-1 | . | TRBV7-9 | CASSKGTGTEAFF